Following are 9 T cell receptor beta chains from one sample sequenced in a study of radiation and T cells in renal cell carcinoma (TCRdb year 2020). The library was made by the immunoSEQ multiplex PCR assay. What TCRdb holds here is the immuneACCESS table cut down to in-frame rearrangements. Part of the clones is not present; checked against another copy, under half of the missing clones reflect an unresolved V gene, and the others are unexplained. The sample table records under 20,000 clones; approximately 62% of these occur just once. Clones ranked in the top ten supply around 12% of the sample. The time point label for this specimen denotes: tumor resected at nephrectomy. The sample's treatment or condition label, decoded: 15 Gy SBRT to primary tumor, nephrectomy 4 weeks later. The sequencing here drew on tumor tissue, taken from a patient whose treatment included radiotherapy and nephrectomy. These receptor sequences come from a woman aged 70-85 years with renal cell carcinoma.

In its sample, this clone is medium-sized. The chain has TRBV7-9 and TRBJ2-2; possibly TRBD1 for D (6 bases). This CDR3 is built from 15 residues. The germline gives CDR1 SEHNR, CDR2 FQNEAQ (reference sequence). Trimming stripped 8 bases from V and 0 bases from J, with 13 bases between. In DNA, the CDR3 is TGTGCCAGCCAGGGGCAGGGGACGAACACCGGGGAGCTGTTTTTT. This gives the protein CASQGQGTNTGELFF.

The chain combines TRBV29-1 with TRBJ1-2; 8 positions match TRBD1. Germline values: CDR1 SQVTM, CDR2 ANQGSEA. The ends lost 6 bases at V and 0 bases at J; junction bases unmatched: 6. CDR3 length equals 14 residues. Here the CDR3 DNA reads TGCAGCGTCGATCTGACAGGGGCTAACTATGGCTACACCTTC. This gives the protein CSVDLTGANYGYTF.

The chain joins TRBV5-6 to TRBJ2-7, with 8 positions matching TRBD2. With 2 bases clipped from V and 4 bases from J, the junction kept 2 bases outside the gene matches. The CDR3 extends over 13 amino acids. Germline V lookup: CDR1 SGHDT, CDR2 YYEEEE. CDR3 sequence reads: CASSFIAGYEQYF. The CDR3 DNA reads TGTGCCAGCAGCTTCATAGCGGGGTACGAGCAGTACTTC.

The chain has TRBV27 and TRBJ2-7, with 10 bases lining up with TRBD1. V trimming: 6 bases; J trimming: 4 bases; junction bases outside the gene matches: 6. CDR3 length: 14 amino acids. Germline V gene sequence: CDR1 MNHEY, CDR2 SMNVEV (reference sequence). This chain's CDR3 is CASRTGGSDYEQYF. The CDR3 nucleotides are TGTGCCAGCAGGACAGGGGGCTCAGATTACGAGCAGTACTTC.

The rearrangement uses TRBV7-2 and TRBJ1-4, with a possible D match to TRBD1 (5 bases). Looked up from germline, CDR1 is SGHTA and CDR2 is FQGNSA. Trimming took 0 bases from V and 7 from J, leaving 12 bases between them. The CDR3 contains 15 residues. The CDR3, as DNA: TGTGCCAGCAGCTTAGCGTTGGGGGTTAGTGAAAAACTGTTTTTT. Translating it yields CASSLALGVSEKLFF.

J is TRBJ2-3 and V is TRBV27; 14 nucleotides agree with TRBD2. The length of the CDR3 is 16 residues. The J segment lost 8 bases and the V segment lost 6 bases, leaving 10 bases of the junction unmatched. Germline values: CDR1 MNHEY, CDR2 SMNVEV (reference sequence). CDR3 in DNA: TGTGCCAGCAGCGCCCGACTAGCGGGGGGGCAGGGTACGCAGTATTTT. It yields the protein CASSARLAGGQGTQYF.

This clone was found a few times. The chain links TRBV2 to TRBJ2-5; 14 nucleotides line up with TRBD2. This CDR3 comprises 16 residues. From germline, CDR1 is SNHLY and CDR2 FYNNEI. J lost 1 base, V lost 7 bases, and 5 bases had no gene match. CDR3 coding DNA: TGTGCCAGCAAAGAGGGACTAGCGGGGGCCCAAGAGACCCAGTACTTC. Amino acids: CASKEGLAGAQETQYF.

This clone occurred once. The chain has TRBV29-1 and TRBJ1-1; 11 positions agree with TRBD1. CDR3 length equals 14 residues. With 8 bases clipped from V and 1 base from J, the junction kept 6 bases outside the gene matches. Germline values: CDR1 SQVTM, CDR2 ANQGSEA. CDR3 in DNA: TGCAGCTCCTCCGGGACAGGGGGGAACACTGAAGCTTTCTTT. Translating it yields CSSSGTGGNTEAFF.

The rearrangement uses TRBV5-1 and TRBJ1-1, with unresolved D. Germline loops: CDR1 SGHRS, CDR2 YFSETQ. The CDR3 contains 13 residues. V gave up 3 bases and J gave up 5 bases, with 11 bases separating them. CDR3: CASSSDRGTEAFF. DNA of the CDR3: TGCGCCAGCAGCTCCGACCGTGGGACTGAAGCTTTCTTT.